These 18 T cell receptor beta chains were all obtained from the same sample, sequenced in a study of shared clonotypes between healthy human individuals. Profiled with immunoSEQ multiplex PCR; TCRdb holds only in-frame clones, not every one. The sample carries over 1.5 million clones, 98% recorded once. The sequencing sample was made of naive CD4+ T cells sorted from blood. As to subset: CD45RA+ positively selected. These receptors came from a man aged 25 to 40 in good health.

Notes on this clone: Other nucleotide sequences from this sample produce the same CDR3. J is TRBJ2-3 and V is TRBV18, with 10 bases fitting TRBD2. V lost 1 base and J lost 2; bases outside the gene matches: 3. Germline CDR1 is KGHSH and CDR2 is LQKENI. The CDR3 runs to 16 residues. CDR3 sequence (DNA): TGTGCCAGCTCACCACTAGCGGGGGGTCTCACAGATACGCAGTATTTT. The encoded protein is CASSPLAGGLTDTQYF. The full variable domain, rest sourced from reference TRBV18 and TRBJ2-3, is NAGVMQNPRHLVRRRGQEARLRCSPMKGHSHVYWYRQLPEEGLKFMVYLQKENIIDESGMPKERFSAEFPKEGPSILRIQQVVRGDSAAYFCASSPLAGGLTDTQYFGPGTRLTVL.

The V and J genes are TRBV18 and TRBJ2-1; D may correspond to TRBD1 or TRBD2 (6 bases each). Germline V gene data show CDR1 as KGHSH and CDR2 as LQKENI. Trimming shortened V by 2 bases and J by 0 bases, and 23 bases separated the two germline ends. The CDR3 covers 20 residues. The CDR3 region has the DNA TGTGCCAGCTCACCAAGGAGGGGACACTATAGCGGTAGCTCCTACAATGAGCAGTTCTTC. This translates into CASSPRRGHYSGSSYNEQFF. Looking up the rest from reference TRBV18 and TRBJ2-1 gives the full variable domain: NAGVMQNPRHLVRRRGQEARLRCSPMKGHSHVYWYRQLPEEGLKFMVYLQKENIIDESGMPKERFSAEFPKEGPSILRIQQVVRGDSAAYFCASSPRRGHYSGSSYNEQFFGPGTRLTVL.

The chain couples TRBV5-1 to TRBJ2-7, with unresolved D. Germline CDR1 reads SGHRS; CDR2 reads YFSETQ. V was trimmed by 1 base and J by 0 bases, leaving 8 bases between them. The CDR3 consists of 14 residues. The CDR3 DNA sequence: TGCGCCAGCAGCTTGCAGCCGCCCTCCTACGAGCAGTACTTC. It codes for CASSLQPPSYEQYF.

This chain links TRBV6-1 with TRBJ2-5, with 7 bases lining up with TRBD2. Germline values: CDR1 MNHNS, CDR2 SASEGT. With V trimmed by 7 bases and J by 2 bases, 4 bases remained unmatched. The length of the CDR3 is 13 residues. The CDR3 reads CASKIGGQETQYF. Here the CDR3 DNA reads TGTGCCAGCAAAATCGGGGGGCAAGAGACCCAGTACTTC.

The chain joins TRBV21-1 to TRBJ2-3. TRBV21-1 is reported as a pseudogene. The CDR3 is 15 amino acids. CDR3 bases: TGTGCCAGCAGCAAAACTCCACAAAGCACAGATACGCAGTATTTT. Amino acids: CASSKTPQSTDTQYF.

This rearrangement joins TRBV7-8 to TRBJ1-1; D may be TRBD1 (5 bases). This CDR3 has 16 residues. V gave up 2 bases and J gave up 1 base, with 14 bases separating them. Germline values: CDR1 SGHVS, CDR2 FQNEAQ. CDR3 bases: TGTGCCAGCAGCTTACCGGTCGGGGCCAGGAACACTGAAGCTTTCTTT. Protein: CASSLPVGARNTEAFF.

V usage is TRBV27 and J usage is TRBJ2-3; either TRBD1 or TRBD2 may fit D (5 bases each). The V end was cut by 3 bases, the J end by 1 base, with 14 bases between. Germline values: CDR1 MNHEY, CDR2 SMNVEV (reference sequence). This CDR3 is built from 16 residues. The CDR3 region has the DNA TGTGCCAGCAGTTTGTTGTCGGTGGGACGCACAGATACGCAGTATTTT. Translated, it gives CASSLLSVGRTDTQYF.

The rearrangement links TRBV6-5 to TRBJ2-1; D is undetermined. This CDR3 region has 15 residues. Germline V gene data show CDR1 as MNHEY and CDR2 as SVGAGI. Trimming removed 2 bases from V and 1 base from J, with 9 bases in between. This CDR3 reads CASSYDILSYNEQFF. Written as DNA, the CDR3 is TGTGCCAGCAGTTACGATATCTTGTCCTACAATGAGCAGTTCTTC.

This chain uses TRBV2 with TRBJ2-7; possible D gene TRBD1, 7 bases. Germline CDR1 is SNHLY and CDR2 is FYNNEI. Trimming removed 6 bases from V and 0 bases from J, with 15 bases in between. The CDR3 covers 15 residues. CDR3 DNA: TGTGCCAGCAGCCAGGGGGGACCATCCTCCTACGAGCAGTACTTC. It translates to CASSQGGPSSYEQYF.

The chain uses TRBV30 and TRBJ2-5, with 7 bases fitting TRBD2. Germline loops: CDR1 GTSNPN, CDR2 SVGIG (reference sequence). V shed 0 bases and J 5 bases; nucleotides not matched to a gene: 9. This CDR3 region has 15 residues. The CDR3 here is CAWSVGRGLGETQYF. The CDR3 bases are TGTGCCTGGAGTGTGGGGAGGGGTTTAGGTGAGACCCAGTACTTC.

V gene TRBV6-5 combines with J gene TRBJ2-4; D may be TRBD2 (6 bases). The CDR3 runs to 14 residues. Germline CDR1 is MNHEY and CDR2 is SVGAGI. V gave up 2 bases and J gave up 1 base, with 6 bases separating them. In DNA, the CDR3 is TGTGCCAGCAGTTACGGGGGGGCCAAAAACATTCAGTACTTC. Encoded protein: CASSYGGAKNIQYF.

The chain carries TRBV9 and TRBJ2-3; 7 bases are shared with TRBD2. Germline loops: CDR1 SGDLS, CDR2 YYNGEE. There are 14 residues in the CDR3. V was clipped by 4 bases and J by 4 bases; unmatched bases: 6. The DNA for the CDR3 is TGTGCCAGCAGCTCGGGAGGTCGGCCAGATACGCAGTATTTT. Its protein is CASSSGGRPDTQYF.

The chain is built from TRBV29-1 and TRBJ2-5; no clear D gene. Per germline, CDR1 SQVTM and CDR2 ANQGSEA. This CDR3 comprises 13 residues. V was cut by 5 bases and J by 5 bases, with 15 bases left in between. CDR3 in DNA: TGCAGCGTTCGAAAGGGCCAGAGGGAGACCCAGTACTTC. It codes for CSVRKGQRETQYF.

The V gene is TRBV27, the J gene TRBJ2-3; possible D gene TRBD2, 7 bases. The germline V and J ends were trimmed by 3 bases and 0 bases, with 16 bases remaining between them. Germline-derived CDR1 and CDR2 are MNHEY and SMNVEV (reference sequence). This CDR3 is 17 amino acids long. CDR3 protein: CASSFSVRGGSTDTQYF. The CDR3, as DNA: TGTGCCAGCAGTTTCTCTGTCAGGGGAGGGAGCACAGATACGCAGTATTTT.

The chain recombines TRBV2 with TRBJ2-3; D possibly corresponds to TRBD1 (6 bases). This CDR3 has 16 amino acids. With 6 bases removed from V and 3 bases from J, the gap between germline ends came to 19 bases. Germline V gene sequence: CDR1 SNHLY, CDR2 FYNNEI. CDR3 sequence reads: CASSPGHPGQTDTQYF. The CDR3 DNA reads as TGTGCCAGCAGCCCGGGACACCCCGGGCAAACAGATACGCAGTATTTT. The full variable domain, its missing parts supplied by reference TRBV2 and TRBJ2-3, is EPEVTQTPSHQVTQMGQEVILRCVPISNHLYFYWYRQILGQKVEFLVSFYNNEISEKSEIFDDQFSVERPDGSNFTLKIRSTKLEDSAMYFCASSPGHPGQTDTQYFGPGTRLTVL.

This chain connects TRBV5-8 to TRBJ2-7; 10 positions agree with TRBD2. The CDR3 has 14 amino acids. V lost 4 bases and J lost 7; bases outside the gene matches: 8. Germline CDR1 reads SGHTS; CDR2 reads YDEGEE. The CDR3 is CASSNLAGVGEQYF. CDR3 DNA sequence: TGTGCCAGCAGCAATCTAGCGGGAGTCGGTGAGCAGTACTTC.

The V and J genes are TRBV2 and TRBJ1-3; D might be TRBD1 (6 bases). The CDR3 runs 14 residues. The germline V gene encodes CDR1 SNHLY and CDR2 FYNNEI. V lost 7 bases, J lost 1 base, and 11 bases lay in between. This chain's CDR3 is CASNRDISGNTIYF. DNA of the CDR3: TGTGCCAGCAATCGGGACATATCTGGAAACACCATATATTTT.

V and J are TRBV29-1 and TRBJ2-3, with D uncertain. V lost 7 bases, J lost 2 bases, and 13 bases lay in between. Germline values: CDR1 SQVTM, CDR2 ANQGSEA. The length of the CDR3 is 13 residues. The CDR3 region is CSGRNTNTDTQYF. The CDR3, as DNA: TGCAGCGGGCGAAACACAAACACAGATACGCAGTATTTT.